Described below is a single T cell receptor beta chain sequence and its context. This sample is drawn from a study of control samples from healthy donors and cancer patients. Data came from immunoSEQ multiplex PCR; TCRdb stores just in-frame clones and leaves some out. The table lists 150,000 to 200,000 clones, 90% to 95% of them singletons. Germline V gene sequence: CDR1 SGHRS, CDR2 YFSETQ. V lost 5 bases, J lost 3 bases, and 14 bases lay in between. The CDR3 is made up of 14 amino acids. This rearrangement joins TRBV5-1 to TRBJ1-1; weak D call: TRBD1 (5 bases). The clonotype was recovered from a woman aged 18-35 years in good health. Sequencing input: blood. This CDR3 reads CASSSLPGHTEAFF. The CDR3 nucleotides read TGCGCCAGCAGTAGCCTCCCAGGGCACACTGAAGCTTTCTTT.